The T cell receptor beta chain under discussion was sequenced for a study of T cell responses to AZD1222 COVID-19 vaccine. The assay was immunoSEQ multiplex PCR, and TCRdb's table has in-frame clones only and misses some. Seen here are around 97,000 clones, roughly 89% observed once, and the top ten hold over 40%. Per germline, CDR1 SEHNR and CDR2 FQNEAQ (reference sequence). Trimming shortened V by 9 bases and J by 0 bases, and 12 bases separated the two germline ends. The CDR3 is made up of 14 amino acids. Here the sequenced sample was peripheral blood, taken on day 0 of AZD1222 vaccination. V is TRBV7-9 and J is TRBJ2-1; D unresolved. The source of this sequence is an adult in good health. The CDR3, as DNA: TGTGCCAGTCAGACCGCCAGCTCCTACAATGAGCAGTTCTTC. Residues: CASQTASSYNEQFF.